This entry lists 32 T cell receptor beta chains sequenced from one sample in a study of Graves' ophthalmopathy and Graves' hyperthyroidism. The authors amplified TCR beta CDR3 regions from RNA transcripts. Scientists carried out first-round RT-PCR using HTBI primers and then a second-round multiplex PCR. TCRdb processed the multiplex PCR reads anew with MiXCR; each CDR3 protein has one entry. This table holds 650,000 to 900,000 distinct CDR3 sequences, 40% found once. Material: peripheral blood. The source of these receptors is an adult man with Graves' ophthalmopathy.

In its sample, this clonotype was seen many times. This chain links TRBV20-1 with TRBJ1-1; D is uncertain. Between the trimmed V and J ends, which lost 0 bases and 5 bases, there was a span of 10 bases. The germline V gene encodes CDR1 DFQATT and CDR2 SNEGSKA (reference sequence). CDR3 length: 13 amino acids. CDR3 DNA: TGCAGTGCTAGAGATCCCACCGAGACTGAAGCTTTCTTT. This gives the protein CSARDPTETEAFF.

CDR3 amino acids: CSADRGRKAFF. The CDR3 DNA reads as TGCAGTGCTGACAGGGGGCGGAAGGCTTTCTTT. The chain is built from TRBV20-1 and TRBJ1-1; 10 positions match TRBD1. Germline assignment: CDR1 DFQATT and CDR2 SNEGSKA (reference sequence). V lost 5 bases and J lost 11; bases outside the gene matches: 5. This CDR3 region has 11 residues.

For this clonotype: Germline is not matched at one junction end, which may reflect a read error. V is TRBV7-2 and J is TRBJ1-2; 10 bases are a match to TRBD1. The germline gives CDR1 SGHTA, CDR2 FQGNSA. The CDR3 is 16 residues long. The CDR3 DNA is TGCGCCAGCAGTCCGGGACAGGGGAGGATTACGGATGGCTACACCTTC. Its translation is CASSPGQGRITDGYTF.

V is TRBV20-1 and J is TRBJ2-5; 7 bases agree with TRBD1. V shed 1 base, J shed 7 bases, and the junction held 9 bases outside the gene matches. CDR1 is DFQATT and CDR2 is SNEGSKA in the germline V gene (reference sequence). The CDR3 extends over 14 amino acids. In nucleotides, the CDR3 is TGCAGTGCTAGAGTCGGACAGGTCGGAGGGACCCAGTACTTC. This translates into CSARVGQVGGTQYF.

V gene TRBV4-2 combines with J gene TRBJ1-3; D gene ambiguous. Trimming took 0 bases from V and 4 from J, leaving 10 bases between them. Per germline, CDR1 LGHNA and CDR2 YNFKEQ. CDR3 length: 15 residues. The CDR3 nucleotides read TGTGCCAGCAGCCAAGAGATGAAGTCCGGAAACACCATATATTTT. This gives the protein CASSQEMKSGNTIYF.

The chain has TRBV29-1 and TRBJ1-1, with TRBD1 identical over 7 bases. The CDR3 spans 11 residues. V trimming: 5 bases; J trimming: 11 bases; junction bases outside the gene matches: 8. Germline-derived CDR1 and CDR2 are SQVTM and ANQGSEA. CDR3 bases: TGCAGCGTTCGACAGGGAGCATATGCTTTCTTT. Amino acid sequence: CSVRQGAYAFF.

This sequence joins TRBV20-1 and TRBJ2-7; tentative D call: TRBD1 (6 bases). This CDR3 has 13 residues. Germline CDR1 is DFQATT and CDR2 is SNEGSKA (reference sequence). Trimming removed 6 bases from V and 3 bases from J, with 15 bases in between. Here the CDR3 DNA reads TGCAGTGCGCATGCGGCAGGGGACTACGAGCAGTACTTC. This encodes CSAHAAGDYEQYF.

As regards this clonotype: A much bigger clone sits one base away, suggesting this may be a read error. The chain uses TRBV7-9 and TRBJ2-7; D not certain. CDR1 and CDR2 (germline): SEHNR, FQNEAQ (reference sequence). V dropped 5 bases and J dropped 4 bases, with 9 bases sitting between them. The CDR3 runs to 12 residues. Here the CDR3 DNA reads TGTGCCAGCAGCCCGATGAGGTACGAGCAGTACTTC. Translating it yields CASSPMRYEQYF.

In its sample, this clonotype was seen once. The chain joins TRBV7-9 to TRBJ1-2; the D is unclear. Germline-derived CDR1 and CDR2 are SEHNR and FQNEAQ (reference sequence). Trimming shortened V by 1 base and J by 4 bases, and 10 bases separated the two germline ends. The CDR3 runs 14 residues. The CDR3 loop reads CASSLVGRGYGYTF. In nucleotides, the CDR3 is TGTGCCAGCAGCTTAGTAGGGCGGGGCTATGGCTACACCTTC. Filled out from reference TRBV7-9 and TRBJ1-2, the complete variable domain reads DTGVSQNPRHKITKRGQNVTFRCDPISEHNRLYWYRQTLGQGPEFLTYFQNEAQLEKSRLLSDRFSAERPKGSFSTLEIQRTEQGDSAMYLCASSLVGRGYGYTFGSGTRLTVV.

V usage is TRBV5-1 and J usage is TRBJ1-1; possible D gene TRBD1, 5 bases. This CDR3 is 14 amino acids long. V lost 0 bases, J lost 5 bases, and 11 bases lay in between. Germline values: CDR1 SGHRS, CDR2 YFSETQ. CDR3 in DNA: TGCGCCAGCAGCTTGGTGGATGGGGGAACTGAAGCTTTCTTT. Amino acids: CASSLVDGGTEAFF.

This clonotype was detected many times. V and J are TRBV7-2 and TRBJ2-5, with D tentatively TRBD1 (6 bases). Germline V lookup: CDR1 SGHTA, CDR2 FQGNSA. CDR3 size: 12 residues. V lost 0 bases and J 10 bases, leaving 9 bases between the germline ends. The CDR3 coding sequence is TGTGCCAGCAGCTTAGCGGGGGCGGTCCAGTACTTC. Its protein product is CASSLAGAVQYF.

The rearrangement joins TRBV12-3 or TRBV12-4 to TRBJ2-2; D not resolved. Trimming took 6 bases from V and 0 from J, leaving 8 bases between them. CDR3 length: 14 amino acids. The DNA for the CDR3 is TGTGCCAGCAGACAAGAGGCGAACACCGGGGAGCTGTTTTTT. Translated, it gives CASRQEANTGELFF.

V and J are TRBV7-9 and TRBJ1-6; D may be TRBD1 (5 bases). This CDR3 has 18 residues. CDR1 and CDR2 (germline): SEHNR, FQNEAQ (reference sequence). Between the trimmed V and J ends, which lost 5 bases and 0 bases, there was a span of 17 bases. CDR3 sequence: CASSQGAILSSYNSPLHF. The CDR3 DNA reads TGTGCCAGCAGCCAAGGGGCTATCCTAAGCTCCTATAATTCACCCCTCCACTTT.

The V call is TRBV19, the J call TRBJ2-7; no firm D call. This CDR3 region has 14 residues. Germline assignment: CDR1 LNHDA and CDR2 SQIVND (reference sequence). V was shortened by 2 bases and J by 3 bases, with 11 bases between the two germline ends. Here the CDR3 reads CASSINYESYEQYF. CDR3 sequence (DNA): TGTGCCAGTAGTATAAATTACGAAAGCTACGAGCAGTACTTC.

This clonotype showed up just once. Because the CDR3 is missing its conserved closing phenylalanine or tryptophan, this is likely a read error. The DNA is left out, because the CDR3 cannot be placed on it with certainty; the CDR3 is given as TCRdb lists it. CDR3 protein: CASSPQLTS. V and J are TRBV2 and TRBJ2-5; the table's D call, TRBD2, has no DNA check behind it. Termini included, the CDR3 measures 9 amino acids. Germline V gene lookup returns CDR1 SNHLY and CDR2 FYNNEI.

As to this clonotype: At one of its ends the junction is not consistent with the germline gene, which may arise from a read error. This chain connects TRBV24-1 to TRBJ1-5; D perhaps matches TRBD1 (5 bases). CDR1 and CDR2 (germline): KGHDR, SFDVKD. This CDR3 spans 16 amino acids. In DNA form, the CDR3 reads TGTGCCAGCAGTCCCCGGCAGGGCCATAGCAATCAGCCCCAGCATTTT. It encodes CASSPRQGHSNQPQHF.

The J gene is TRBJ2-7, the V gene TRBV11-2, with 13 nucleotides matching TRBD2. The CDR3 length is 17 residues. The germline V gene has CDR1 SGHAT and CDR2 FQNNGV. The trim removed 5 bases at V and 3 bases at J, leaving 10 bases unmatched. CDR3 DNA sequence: TGTGCCAGCAGCCCTTATCTACGGACTAGCGGGAGCTACGAGCAGTACTTC. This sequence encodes CASSPYLRTSGSYEQYF.

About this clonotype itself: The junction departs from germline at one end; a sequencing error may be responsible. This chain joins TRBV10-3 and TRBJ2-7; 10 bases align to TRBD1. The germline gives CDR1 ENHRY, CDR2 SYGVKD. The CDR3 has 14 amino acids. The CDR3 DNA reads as TGTGCCAGCAGTTTTCGGGGACAGGGGCTCGAGCAGTACTTC. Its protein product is CASSFRGQGLEQYF.

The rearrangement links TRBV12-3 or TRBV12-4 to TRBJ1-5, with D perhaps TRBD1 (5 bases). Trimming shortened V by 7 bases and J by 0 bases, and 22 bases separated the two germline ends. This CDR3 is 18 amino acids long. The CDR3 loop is CASKYSPGGQYSNQPQHF. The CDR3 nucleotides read TGTGCCAGCAAATACTCCCCCGGGGGTCAATATAGCAATCAGCCCCAGCATTTT.

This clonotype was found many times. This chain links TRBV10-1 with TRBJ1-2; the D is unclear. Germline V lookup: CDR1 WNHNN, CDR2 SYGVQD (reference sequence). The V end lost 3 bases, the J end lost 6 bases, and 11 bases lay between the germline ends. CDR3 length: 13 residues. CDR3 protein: CASSESLVDGYTF. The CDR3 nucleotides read TGCGCCAGCAGTGAAAGCCTGGTGGATGGCTACACCTTC.

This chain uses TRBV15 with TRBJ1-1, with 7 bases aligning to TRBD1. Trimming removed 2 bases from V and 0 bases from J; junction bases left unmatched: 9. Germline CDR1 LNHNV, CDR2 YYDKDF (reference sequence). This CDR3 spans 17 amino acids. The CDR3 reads CATSRSRDSSVNTEAFF. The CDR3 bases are TGTGCCACCAGCAGATCCCGGGACAGCTCAGTGAACACTGAAGCTTTCTTT.

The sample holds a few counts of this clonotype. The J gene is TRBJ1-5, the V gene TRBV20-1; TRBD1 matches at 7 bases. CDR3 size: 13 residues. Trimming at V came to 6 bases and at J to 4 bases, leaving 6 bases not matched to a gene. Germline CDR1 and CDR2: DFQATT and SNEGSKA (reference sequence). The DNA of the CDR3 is TGCAGTGCGGGACGACAGGGAAATCAGCCCCAGCATTTT. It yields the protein CSAGRQGNQPQHF.

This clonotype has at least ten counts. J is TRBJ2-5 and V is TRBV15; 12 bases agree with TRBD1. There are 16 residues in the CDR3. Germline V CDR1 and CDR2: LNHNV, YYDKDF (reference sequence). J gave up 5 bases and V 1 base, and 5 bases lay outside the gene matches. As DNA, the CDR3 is TGTGCCACCAGCAGAGGGGACAGGGGGCGCCGGGAGACCCAGTACTTC. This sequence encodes CATSRGDRGRRETQYF.

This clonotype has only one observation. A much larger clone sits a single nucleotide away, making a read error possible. CDR3 sequence: CASSLEGGRFETQYF. CDR3 DNA sequence: TGTGCCAGCAGCTTAGAGGGCGGGAGATTCGAGACCCAGTACTTC. J is TRBJ2-5 and V is TRBV11-2, with 7 bases matching TRBD2. CDR1 SGHAT and CDR2 FQNNGV come from the germline V gene. This CDR3 has 15 residues. Trimming cost V 0 bases and J 5 bases; bases outside gene matches: 6.

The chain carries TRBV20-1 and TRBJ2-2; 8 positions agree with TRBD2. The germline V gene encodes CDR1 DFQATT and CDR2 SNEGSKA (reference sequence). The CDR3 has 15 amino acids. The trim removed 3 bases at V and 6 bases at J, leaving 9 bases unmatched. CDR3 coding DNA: TGCAGTGCTAGGGAGCCGGGACTAGTTGCCGGGGAGCTGTTTTTT. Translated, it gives CSAREPGLVAGELFF.

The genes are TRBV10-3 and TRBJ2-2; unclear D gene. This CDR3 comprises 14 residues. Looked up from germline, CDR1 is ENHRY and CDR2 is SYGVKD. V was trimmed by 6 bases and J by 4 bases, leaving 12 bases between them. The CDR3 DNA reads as TGTGCCATCAGGAGGACCGTCGGCACCGGGGAGCTGTTTTTT. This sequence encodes CAIRRTVGTGELFF.

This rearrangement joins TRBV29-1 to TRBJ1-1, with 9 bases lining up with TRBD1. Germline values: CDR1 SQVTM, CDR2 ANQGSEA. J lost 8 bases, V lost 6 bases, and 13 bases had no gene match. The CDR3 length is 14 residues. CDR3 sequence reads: CSVTTGTGYSEAFF. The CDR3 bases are TGCAGCGTGACCACCGGGACAGGGTATTCCGAAGCTTTCTTT.

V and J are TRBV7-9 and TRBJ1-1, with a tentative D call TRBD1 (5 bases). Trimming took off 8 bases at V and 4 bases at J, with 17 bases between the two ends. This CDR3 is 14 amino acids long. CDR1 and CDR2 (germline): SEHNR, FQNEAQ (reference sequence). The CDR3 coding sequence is TGTGCCAGCTCACCAGCAGGGAGGGGCACTGAAGCTTTCTTT. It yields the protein CASSPAGRGTEAFF.

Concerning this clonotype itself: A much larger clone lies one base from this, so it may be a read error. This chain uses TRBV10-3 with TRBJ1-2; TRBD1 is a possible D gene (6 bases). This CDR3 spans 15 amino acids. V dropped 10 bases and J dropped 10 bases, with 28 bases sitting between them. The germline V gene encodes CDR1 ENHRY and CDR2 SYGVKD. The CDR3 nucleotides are TGTGCCAGCAGCCCTACCCCACAGGGACAAGGCGACTACACCTTC. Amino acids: CASSPTPQGQGDYTF.

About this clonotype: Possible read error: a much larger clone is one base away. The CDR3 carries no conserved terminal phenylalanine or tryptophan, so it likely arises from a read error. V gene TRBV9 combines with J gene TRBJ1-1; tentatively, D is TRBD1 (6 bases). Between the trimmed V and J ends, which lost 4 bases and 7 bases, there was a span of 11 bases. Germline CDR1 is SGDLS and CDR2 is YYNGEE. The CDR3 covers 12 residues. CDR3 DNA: TGTGCCAGCAGCACGGGGACAAATGAAGCTTTCCTT. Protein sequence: CASSTGTNEAFL.

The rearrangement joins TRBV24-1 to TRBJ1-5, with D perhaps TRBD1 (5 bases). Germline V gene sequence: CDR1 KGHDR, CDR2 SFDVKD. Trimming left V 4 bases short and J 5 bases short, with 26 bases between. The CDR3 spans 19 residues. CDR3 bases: TGTGCCACCAGTGACCCCTCACCCGCTGGGGGACGTGGGGATCAGCCCCAGCATTTT. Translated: CATSDPSPAGGRGDQPQHF.

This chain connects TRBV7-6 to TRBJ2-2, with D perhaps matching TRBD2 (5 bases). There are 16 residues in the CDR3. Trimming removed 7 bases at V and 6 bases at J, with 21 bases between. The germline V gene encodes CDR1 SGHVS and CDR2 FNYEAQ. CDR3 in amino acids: CASTEMSGLRAGELFF. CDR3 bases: TGTGCCAGCACCGAAATGTCCGGACTTAGGGCCGGGGAGCTGTTTTTT.